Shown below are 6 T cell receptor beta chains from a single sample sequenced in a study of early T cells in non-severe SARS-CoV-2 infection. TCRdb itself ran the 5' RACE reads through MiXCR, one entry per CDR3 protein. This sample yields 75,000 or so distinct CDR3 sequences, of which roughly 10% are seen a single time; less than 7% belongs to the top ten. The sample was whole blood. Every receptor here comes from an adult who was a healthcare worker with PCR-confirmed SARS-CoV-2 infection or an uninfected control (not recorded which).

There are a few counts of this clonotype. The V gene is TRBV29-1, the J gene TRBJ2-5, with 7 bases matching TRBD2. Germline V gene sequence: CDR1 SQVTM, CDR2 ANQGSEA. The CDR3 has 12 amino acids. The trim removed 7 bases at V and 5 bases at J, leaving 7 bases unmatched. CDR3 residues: CSGGGELETQYF. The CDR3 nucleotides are TGCAGCGGGGGAGGGGAGTTGGAGACCCAGTACTTC.

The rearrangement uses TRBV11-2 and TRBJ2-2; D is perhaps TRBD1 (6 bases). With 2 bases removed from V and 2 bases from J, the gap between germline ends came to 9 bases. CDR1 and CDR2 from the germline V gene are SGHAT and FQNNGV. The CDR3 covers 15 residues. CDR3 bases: TGTGCCAGCAGCTTAATAGGGGGTAACACCGGGGAGCTGTTTTTT. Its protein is CASSLIGGNTGELFF.

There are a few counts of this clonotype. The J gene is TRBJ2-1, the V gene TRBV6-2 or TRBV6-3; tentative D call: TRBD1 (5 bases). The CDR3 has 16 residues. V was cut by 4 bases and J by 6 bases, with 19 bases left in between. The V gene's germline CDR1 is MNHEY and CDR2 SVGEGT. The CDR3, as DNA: TGTGCCAGCAGTTTTACGACAGACCGTTTGATCAATGAGCAGTTCTTC. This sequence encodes CASSFTTDRLINEQFF.

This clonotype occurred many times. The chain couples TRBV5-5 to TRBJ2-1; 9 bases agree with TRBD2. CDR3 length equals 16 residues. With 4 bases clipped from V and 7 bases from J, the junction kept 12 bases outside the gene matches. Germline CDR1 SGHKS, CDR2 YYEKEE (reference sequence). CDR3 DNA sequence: TGTGCCAGCAGCCGGAGGGCTAGCGGGGTTTGGAATGAGCAGTTCTTC. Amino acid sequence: CASSRRASGVWNEQFF.

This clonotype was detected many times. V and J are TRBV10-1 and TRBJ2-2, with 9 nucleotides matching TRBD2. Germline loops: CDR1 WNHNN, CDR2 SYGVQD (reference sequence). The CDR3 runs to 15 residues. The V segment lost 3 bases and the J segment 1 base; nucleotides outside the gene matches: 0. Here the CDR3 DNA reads TGCGCCAGCAGTGAACTAGCGGGGAACACCGGGGAGCTGTTTTTT. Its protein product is CASSELAGNTGELFF.

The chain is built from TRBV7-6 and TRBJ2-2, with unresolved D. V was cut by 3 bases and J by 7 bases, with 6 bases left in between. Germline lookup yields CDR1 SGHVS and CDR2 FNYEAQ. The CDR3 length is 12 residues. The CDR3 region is CASSFAGGELFF. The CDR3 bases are TGTGCCAGCAGCTTCGCCGGCGGGGAGCTGTTTTTT.